The T cell receptor (beta chain) under discussion was sequenced for a study of blood T cells in healthy people across ages. The CDR3 is 15 residues long. Germline assignment: CDR1 MDHEN and CDR2 SYDVKM. Trimming pared 4 bases from V and 1 base from J, leaving 11 bases between. Next came a second PCR, run for about 7 to 12 cycles, which used a sample-barcoded 5' primer along with a J-beta primer mix. In TCRdb, the 5' RACE reads were re-called with MiXCR into one record per CDR3 protein. The sample lists over 600,000 distinct CDR3 sequences, about 42% occurring once. The sample consisted of blood. This TCR derives from a man older than 75 in good health. This chain uses TRBV28 with TRBJ1-3; TRBD1 might be the D (6 bases). The CDR3 nucleotides read TGTGCCAGCAGTTCGGGGGGCTGGTCTGGAAACACCATATATTTT. It yields the protein CASSSGGWSGNTIYF.